The clone carrying this T cell receptor (beta chain) was seen ten or more times. Antigen unknown. This entry comes from a study of T cells in Graves' hyperthyroidism and ophthalmopathy. Findings of the study overall: Expanded thyroid clonotypes (above 0.001) were mostly also found in blood.

CDR3 length: 14 residues. Trimming removed 1 base from V and 5 bases from J, with 9 bases in between. The germline gives CDR1 MNHNY, CDR2 SVGAGI (reference sequence). It was RNA transcripts that yielded the amplified TCR beta CDR3 regions. Initially, a first-round RT-PCR of the TCR CDR3 employed the HTBI primer set. TCRdb re-analysed the multiplex PCR reads in MiXCR, keeping a single row per CDR3 protein. The sample consists of hundreds of thousands of distinct CDR3 sequences, 16% of them appearing once. The receptor comes from a woman in her 30s with Graves' hyperthyroidism. Sequencing was carried out using blood. The chain joins TRBV6-6 to TRBJ2-1; D is unresolved. The CDR3 nucleotides read TGTGCCAGCAGTTACTATGCGGAGCACAATGAGCAGTTCTTC. Encoded protein: CASSYYAEHNEQFF.